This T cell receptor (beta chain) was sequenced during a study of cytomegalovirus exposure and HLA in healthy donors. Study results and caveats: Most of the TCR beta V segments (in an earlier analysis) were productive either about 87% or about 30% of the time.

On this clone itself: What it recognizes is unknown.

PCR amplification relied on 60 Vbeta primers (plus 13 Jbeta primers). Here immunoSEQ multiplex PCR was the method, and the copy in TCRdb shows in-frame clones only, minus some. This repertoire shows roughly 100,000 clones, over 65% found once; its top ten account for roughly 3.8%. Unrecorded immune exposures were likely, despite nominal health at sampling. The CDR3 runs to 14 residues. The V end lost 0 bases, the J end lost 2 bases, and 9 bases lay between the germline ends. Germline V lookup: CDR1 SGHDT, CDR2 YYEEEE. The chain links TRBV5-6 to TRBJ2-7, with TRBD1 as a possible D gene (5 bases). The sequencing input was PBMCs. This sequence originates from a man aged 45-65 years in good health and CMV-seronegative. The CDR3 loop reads CASSLVQTAYEQYF. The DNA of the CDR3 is TGTGCCAGCAGCTTGGTACAGACAGCCTACGAGCAGTACTTC.